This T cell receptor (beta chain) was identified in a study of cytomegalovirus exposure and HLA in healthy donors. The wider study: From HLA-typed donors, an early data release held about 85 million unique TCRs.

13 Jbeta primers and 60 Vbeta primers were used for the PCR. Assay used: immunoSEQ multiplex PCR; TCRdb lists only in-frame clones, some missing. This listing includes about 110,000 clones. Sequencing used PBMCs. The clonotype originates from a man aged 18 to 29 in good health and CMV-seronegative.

CDR3 region: CASSLAFPGTEAFF. The CDR3 nucleotides are TGTGCCAGCAGCTTAGCTTTCCCGGGCACTGAAGCTTTCTTT. This chain joins TRBV7-2 and TRBJ1-1, with D hard to call. The CDR3 has 14 amino acids. Trimming took 0 bases from V and 4 from J, leaving 9 bases between them. Germline lookup yields CDR1 SGHTA and CDR2 FQGNSA.